This T cell receptor (beta chain) was sequenced for a study of T-cell memory formation after mild COVID-19. The germline CDR1 and CDR2 sequences are SGHRS and YFSETQ. Deletions cut 2 bases from V and 3 bases from J, with 12 bases between. The CDR3 length is 14 residues. This clonotype showed up just a few times. TCRdb re-derived calls from the 5' RACE reads in MiXCR, one entry per CDR3 protein. The table records over 350,000 distinct CDR3 sequences, roughly 26% of them present only once. The chain carries TRBV5-1 and TRBJ2-7; D call uncertain. Source material: PBMCs or a T cell subset sorted from them (not recorded which). The sequence was collected from an adult woman who had mild COVID-19 (a few samples of this study predate the infection). Cell type and time point are not known. As DNA, the CDR3 is TGCGCCAGCAGCTTAGTGCCCTCTCACTACGAGCAGTACTTC. Its translation: CASSLVPSHYEQYF.